These 20 T cell receptor beta chains share one sample of origin, sequenced in a study of PD-1 blockade in mismatch repair-deficient tumors. Data came from immunoSEQ multiplex PCR; TCRdb stores just in-frame clones and leaves some out. The table shows 15,000 to 25,000 clones, with around 79% occurring only once. The specimen was PBMCs, collected 52 weeks after starting pembrolizumab. The receptors originated from an adult with mismatch repair-deficient cancer.

The CDR3 loop is CASSPVVLDTEAFF. The CDR3 coding sequence is TGTGCCAGCAGCCCTGTGGTGTTAGACACTGAAGCTTTCTTT. The chain joins TRBV7-9 to TRBJ1-1; D ambiguous. From germline, CDR1 is SEHNR and CDR2 FQNEAQ (reference sequence). The V gene lost 5 bases and the J gene lost 3 bases, with 13 bases spanning the gap. The CDR3 length is 14 residues.

V and J are TRBV6-5 and TRBJ2-5, with 7 bases matching TRBD2. Germline V gives CDR1 MNHEY, CDR2 SVGAGI. The V gene end was trimmed by 6 bases and the J gene end by 11 bases; junction bases not matched to a gene: 18. This CDR3 spans 15 amino acids. The CDR3 DNA reads TGTGCCAGCAGCCCCGGTACCCAAACTAGCGTCTCGCAGTACTTC. It translates to CASSPGTQTSVSQYF.

The CDR3 protein is CASSSRLGYTGELFF. CDR3 nucleotide sequence: TGTGCCAGCAGCTCCCGACTAGGGTACACCGGGGAGCTGTTTTTT. The rearrangement uses TRBV7-3 and TRBJ2-2; tentatively, D is TRBD2 (6 bases). V lost 4 bases, J lost 3 bases, and 12 bases lay in between. CDR1 is SGHTA, CDR2 FQGTGA, per germline. CDR3 length: 15 amino acids.

The V call is TRBV7-9, the J call TRBJ2-7; 8 bases line up with TRBD1. The J segment lost 4 bases and the V segment lost 5 bases, leaving 10 bases of the junction unmatched. The CDR3 runs 15 residues. Per germline, CDR1 SEHNR and CDR2 FQNEAQ (reference sequence). The CDR3 bases are TGTGCCAGCAGCACCCATGGACAGGGAAGATACGAGCAGTACTTC. This codes for CASSTHGQGRYEQYF.

V and J are TRBV28 and TRBJ1-4; 8 bases match TRBD1. Germline V CDR1 and CDR2: MDHEN, SYDVKM. V lost 4 bases to trimming and J lost 3 bases; unmatched junction nucleotides: 4. The CDR3 is made up of 15 amino acids. The CDR3 coding sequence is TGTGCCAGCAGTTCTCCGGACAGGGCTAATGAAAAACTGTTTTTT. It translates to CASSSPDRANEKLFF.

The genes are TRBV6-1 and TRBJ2-6, with D perhaps TRBD1 (6 bases). The germline V and J ends were trimmed by 6 bases and 2 bases, with 11 bases remaining between them. This CDR3 has 15 amino acids. Per the germline V gene, CDR1 is MNHNS and CDR2 is SASEGT. CDR3 loop: CASSVTGTGANVLTF. CDR3 DNA sequence: TGTGCCAGCAGCGTGACAGGAACTGGGGCCAACGTCCTGACTTTC.

This clone was counted a single time. The V call is TRBV11-3, the J call TRBJ2-1, with 11 nucleotides matching TRBD1. Germline V gene sequence: CDR1 SGHNT, CDR2 YENEEA. V trimming: 5 bases; J trimming: 8 bases; junction bases outside the gene matches: 8. This CDR3 region has 15 residues. The CDR3 here is CASSARDRGVDEQFF. The CDR3, as DNA: TGTGCCAGCAGCGCCCGGGACAGGGGGGTAGATGAGCAGTTCTTC.

The chain links TRBV19 to TRBJ2-3, with 7 bases that match TRBD2. The germline CDR1 and CDR2 sequences are LNHDA and SQIVND (reference sequence). Unmatched junction bases numbered 5, after V lost 5 bases and J lost 3 bases. The CDR3 is 14 amino acids. The CDR3 here is CASSEAGVTDTQYF. The CDR3, as DNA: TGTGCCAGTAGTGAGGCGGGAGTAACAGATACGCAGTATTTT. Together with reference TRBV19 and TRBJ2-3, the CDR3 gives the full variable domain: DGGITQSPKYLFRKEGQNVTLSCEQNLNHDAMYWYRQDPGQGLRLIYYSQIVNDFQKGDIAEGYSVSREKKESFPLTVTSAQKNPTAFYLCASSEAGVTDTQYFGPGTRLTVL.

The chain uses TRBV10-2 and TRBJ2-1; 10 nucleotides match TRBD2. CDR1 WSHSY and CDR2 SAAADI come from the germline V gene. This CDR3 has 15 amino acids. Trimming at V came to 6 bases and at J to 2 bases, leaving 4 bases not matched to a gene. The CDR3 loop reads CASSAGLAAYNEQFF. The CDR3 DNA reads as TGCGCCAGCAGCGCAGGACTAGCGGCCTACAATGAGCAGTTCTTC.

This clone was found once. The V call is TRBV5-1, the J call TRBJ2-3; possibly TRBD1 for D (6 bases). Trimming stripped 1 base from V and 7 bases from J, with 10 bases between. CDR3 length equals 13 residues. Looked up from germline, CDR1 is SGHRS and CDR2 is YFSETQ. CDR3 sequence (DNA): TGCGCCAGCAGCTTGTGGACAGAACATACGCAGTATTTT. This translates into CASSLWTEHTQYF.

CDR3 in amino acids: CASSRRQGFSYNEQFF. The CDR3, as DNA: TGTGCCAGCAGCAGGAGACAGGGTTTCTCCTACAATGAGCAGTTCTTC. V and J are TRBV5-6 and TRBJ2-1, with 7 positions matching TRBD1. The CDR3 length is 16 residues. J gave up 0 bases and V 4 bases, and 7 bases lay outside the gene matches. From germline, CDR1 is SGHDT and CDR2 YYEEEE.

The chain recombines TRBV2 with TRBJ2-4, with TRBD2 matching 8 bases. V lost 9 bases to trimming and J lost 8 bases; unmatched junction nucleotides: 9. This CDR3 contains 13 residues. Per the germline V gene, CDR1 is SNHLY and CDR2 is FYNNEI. The chain's CDR3 is CARGSGSRDIQYF. The CDR3, as DNA: TGTGCCAGAGGGAGCGGGAGTAGAGACATTCAGTACTTC. The variable domain in full, with the rest retrieved from reference TRBV2 and TRBJ2-4, is EPEVTQTPSHQVTQMGQEVILRCVPISNHLYFYWYRQILGQKVEFLVSFYNNEISEKSEIFDDQFSVERPDGSNFTLKIRSTKLEDSAMYFCARGSGSRDIQYFGAGTRLSVL.

A remark on this clone: Other nucleotide sequences from this sample produce the same CDR3. The chain uses TRBV6-5 and TRBJ2-3; possibly TRBD2 for D (6 bases). Germline V gene lookup returns CDR1 MNHEY and CDR2 SVGAGI. The CDR3 is 14 residues long. Trimming stripped 4 bases from V and 3 bases from J, with 11 bases between. For the CDR3, the DNA is TGTGCCAGCAGTTCCCCGGGAGTGACAGATACGCAGTATTTT. This codes for CASSSPGVTDTQYF.

V usage is TRBV30 and J usage is TRBJ1-5, with D unresolved. This CDR3 has 14 amino acids. V lost 0 bases and J 3 bases, leaving 9 bases between the germline ends. Germline lookup yields CDR1 GTSNPN and CDR2 SVGIG (reference sequence). The CDR3 DNA reads TGTGCCTGGAGTGTAACGAGTTTCAATCAGCCCCAGCATTTT. Translation: CAWSVTSFNQPQHF.

The V gene is TRBV27, the J gene TRBJ2-1, with D possibly TRBD1 on 6 matching bases. Trimming cost V 2 bases and J 0 bases, with 11 bases left between them. This CDR3 has 16 residues. Germline V CDR1 and CDR2: MNHEY, SMNVEV (reference sequence). CDR3 amino acids: CASSLLGQSSYNEQFF. DNA of the CDR3: TGTGCCAGCAGTTTACTAGGACAGAGCTCCTACAATGAGCAGTTCTTC.

This clone occurred a few times. V is TRBV7-9 and J is TRBJ1-5, with a possible D match to TRBD1 (5 bases). Per the germline V gene, CDR1 is SEHNR and CDR2 is FQNEAQ (reference sequence). V lost 1 base, J lost 4 bases, and 14 bases lay in between. The CDR3 spans 16 residues. CDR3 region: CASSLGGTDLNQPQHF. The CDR3 bases are TGTGCCAGCAGCTTAGGCGGGACGGACCTTAATCAGCCCCAGCATTTT. Complete variable domain (other parts from reference TRBV7-9 and TRBJ1-5): DTGVSQNPRHKITKRGQNVTFRCDPISEHNRLYWYRQTLGQGPEFLTYFQNEAQLEKSRLLSDRFSAERPKGSFSTLEIQRTEQGDSAMYLCASSLGGTDLNQPQHFGDGTRLSIL.

The chain is built from TRBV15 and TRBJ2-5; TRBD2 matches at 9 bases. Germline CDR1 is LNHNV and CDR2 is YYDKDF (reference sequence). The V and J ends lost 1 base and 3 bases, in that order; junction bases with no gene match: 6. There are 16 residues in the CDR3. CDR3 protein: CATSRGPASGEETQYF. CDR3 coding DNA: TGTGCCACCAGCAGAGGCCCCGCTAGCGGGGAAGAGACCCAGTACTTC.

This clone has a handful of counts. This rearrangement joins TRBV7-8 to TRBJ2-7; 7 bases are shared with TRBD1. CDR1 is SGHVS and CDR2 is FQNEAQ in the germline V gene. V gave up 5 bases and J gave up 2 bases; unmatched junction bases: 6. The CDR3 runs to 14 residues. CDR3 DNA: TGTGCCAGCAGCCTGACAGGGCGGACCTACGAGCAGTACTTC. The encoded protein is CASSLTGRTYEQYF.

This sequence joins TRBV5-1 and TRBJ2-5, with D tentatively TRBD2 (6 bases). Between the trimmed V and J ends, which lost 0 bases and 5 bases, there was a span of 17 bases. This CDR3 is built from 16 residues. Germline CDR1 and CDR2: SGHRS and YFSETQ. CDR3: CASSLAGDDRVETQYF. The CDR3 region has the DNA TGCGCCAGCAGCTTGGCGGGGGACGACCGGGTGGAGACCCAGTACTTC.

CDR3 bases: TGTGCCAGCAGCGGGGGGACCTATGGCTACACCTTC. Its translation: CASSGGTYGYTF. This chain links TRBV7-3 with TRBJ1-2, with D possibly being TRBD1 (5 bases). Deletions cut 5 bases from V and 4 bases from J, with 8 bases between. There are 12 residues in the CDR3. Per germline, CDR1 SGHTA and CDR2 FQGTGA.